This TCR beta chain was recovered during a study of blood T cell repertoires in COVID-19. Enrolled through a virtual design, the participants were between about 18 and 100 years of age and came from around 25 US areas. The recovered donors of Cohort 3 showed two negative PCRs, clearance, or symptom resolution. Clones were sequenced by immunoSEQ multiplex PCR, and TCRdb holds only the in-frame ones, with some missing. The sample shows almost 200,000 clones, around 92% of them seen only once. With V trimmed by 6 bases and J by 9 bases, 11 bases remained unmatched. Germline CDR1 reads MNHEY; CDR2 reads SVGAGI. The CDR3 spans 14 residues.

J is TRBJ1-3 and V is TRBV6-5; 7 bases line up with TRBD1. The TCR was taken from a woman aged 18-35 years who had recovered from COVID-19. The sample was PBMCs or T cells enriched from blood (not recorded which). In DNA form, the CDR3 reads TGTGCCAGCAGAAGTACGAACCGGGACAGCACCATATATTTT. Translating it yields CASRSTNRDSTIYF.